Listed below are T cell receptor beta chains from one sample, sequenced in a study of early T cells in non-severe SARS-CoV-2 infection. TCRdb redid the calling of the 5' RACE reads with MiXCR, one entry per CDR3 protein. Found here are about 60,000 distinct CDR3 sequences, roughly 5.5% of them singletons; the top ten hold roughly 6.4%. Material for sequencing was whole blood. The source of these receptors is an adult who was a healthcare worker with PCR-confirmed SARS-CoV-2 infection or an uninfected control (not recorded which). Both conserved end residues are part of each CDR3. The order of the fields is D gene, J gene, clone size, V gene, CDR3 length, CDR3 DNA, CDR3 protein. A D gene is named only where the DNA matches it firmly. Each size is once, few or many counts, or a class when the clone is expanded.

>NA|TRBJ2-7|few|TRBV30|19
TGTGCCTGGAGACCAAATAGGGGGGATCCGGGACAGAAGCCGGTCGAGCAGTACTTC
CAWRPNRGDPGQKPVEQYF
>TRBD2|TRBJ2-1|many|TRBV9|15
TGTGCCAGCAGGCCTAACCCGGGAGGCTACAATGAGCAGTTCTTC
CASRPNPGGYNEQFF
>NA|TRBJ2-4|many|TRBV15|15
TGTGCCACCAGCAGAGAAGACAGTGCCGTTGACATTCAGTACTTC
CATSREDSAVDIQYF
>TRBD2|TRBJ2-3|many|TRBV7-2|15
TGTGCCAGCAGCTTGCGGGGGGCTAGCACAGATACGCAGTATTTT
CASSLRGASTDTQYF
>NA|TRBJ1-3|many|TRBV7-6|20
TGTGCCAGCAGCACCGCCTTGGAGGGTGGGGTGGAGGTTTCTGGAAACACCATATATTTT
CASSTALEGGVEVSGNTIYF
>TRBD2|TRBJ2-1|few|TRBV30|15
TGTGCCTGGAGTAGAGGACTAGCGGGAGGCAATGAGCAGTTCTTC
CAWSRGLAGGNEQFF
>NA|TRBJ1-2|many|TRBV5-1|16
TGCGCCAGCAGCTTGGTCGGGGGCGCCACTAACTATGGCTACACCTTC
CASSLVGGATNYGYTF
>TRBD1|TRBJ1-2|many|TRBV7-2|14
TGTGCCAGCAGCCCCGGACAGGGCGCCTATGGCTACACCTTC
CASSPGQGAYGYTF
>NA|TRBJ2-1|many|TRBV11-2|15
TGTGCCAGCAGCTCCCTTCGGGCTAACTACAATGAGCAGTTCTTC
CASSSLRANYNEQFF
>NA|TRBJ2-7|many|TRBV4-1|15
TGCGCCAGCAGCCCTCCTGGGGGGACAACCTACGAGCAGTACTTC
CASSPPGGTTYEQYF
>NA|TRBJ2-2|many|TRBV20-1|15
TGCAGTGCTAGCAAACCGGGACAGAACACCGGGGAGCTGTTTTTT
CSASKPGQNTGELFF